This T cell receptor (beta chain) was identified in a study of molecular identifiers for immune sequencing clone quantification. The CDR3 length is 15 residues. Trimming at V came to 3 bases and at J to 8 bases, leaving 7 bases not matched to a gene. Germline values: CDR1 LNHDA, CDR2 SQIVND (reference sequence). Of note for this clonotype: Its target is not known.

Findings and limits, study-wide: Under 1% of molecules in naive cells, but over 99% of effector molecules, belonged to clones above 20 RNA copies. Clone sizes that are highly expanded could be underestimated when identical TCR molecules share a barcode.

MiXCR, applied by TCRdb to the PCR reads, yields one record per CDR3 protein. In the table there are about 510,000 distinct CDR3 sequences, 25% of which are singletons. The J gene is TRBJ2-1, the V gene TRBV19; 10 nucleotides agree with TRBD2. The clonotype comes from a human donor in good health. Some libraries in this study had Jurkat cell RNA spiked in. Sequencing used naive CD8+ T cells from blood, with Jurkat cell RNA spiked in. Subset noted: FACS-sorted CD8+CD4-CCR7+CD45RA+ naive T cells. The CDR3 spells CASSMEREGLDEQFF. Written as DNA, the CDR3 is TGTGCCAGTAGTATGGAGCGGGAGGGCCTCGATGAGCAGTTCTTC.